This is a list of T cell receptor beta chains from one sample in a study of blood T cell repertoires in COVID-19. Repertoires were generated with immunoSEQ multiplex PCR, while TCRdb's copy carries only in-frame clones and drops some. The sample gives approximately 150,000 clones, 88% of which show up once; 1.8% is in the top ten. The specimen was peripheral blood. The origin of the receptors is a man in his 70s with acute or convalescent COVID-19. The CDR3 runs from the conserved cysteine through the conserved F or W. The order of the fields is clone size, V gene, D gene, J gene, CDR3 protein, CDR3 DNA. The D gene is left open where the match is weak. Part of the rows lack a size; the others show once, few, many or a class for expanded clones.

once	TRBV6-4	TRBD2	TRBJ2-1	CASSYGAGGRRFEQFF	TGTGCCAGCAGTTATGGAGCTGGCGGGAGGAGGTTTGAGCAGTTCTTC
once	TRBV7-9	.	TRBJ1-2	CASSEWQPGDYGYTF	TGTGCCAGCAGCGAATGGCAGCCCGGGGACTATGGCTACACCTTC
.	TRBV6-5	TRBD1	TRBJ1-3	CASSRGQGTQNTIYF	TGTGCCAGCAGTCGAGGACAGGGAACACAAAACACCATATATTTT
.	TRBV2	TRBD1	TRBJ2-2	CASSDWTGTNTGELFF	TGTGCCAGCAGTGATTGGACAGGGACGAACACCGGGGAGCTGTTTTTT
once	TRBV5-1	.	TRBJ1-4	CASSWGATATNEKLFF	TGCGCCAGCAGCTGGGGCGCGACCGCAACTAATGAAAAACTGTTTTTT
.	TRBV4-2	TRBD2	TRBJ2-2	CASSPRVRGEVGELFF	TGTGCCAGCAGCCCCAGAGTGCGGGGGGAGGTCGGGGAGCTGTTTTTT
.	TRBV6-2/TRBV6-3	TRBD2	TRBJ2-5	CASSPPTSRETQYF	TGTGCCAGCAGCCCCCCGACTAGCCGAGAGACCCAGTACTTC
.	TRBV6-6	.	TRBJ2-7	CASSQDYYEQYF	TGTGCCAGCAGTCAAGACTACTACGAGCAGTACTTC
.	TRBV3-1/TRBV3-2	TRBD1	TRBJ2-3	CASSRDRGGPDTQYF	TGTGCCAGCAGCCGGGACAGGGGGGGTCCAGATACGCAGTATTTT
.	TRBV27	.	TRBJ1-2	CASSLSGGNGYTF	TGTGCCAGCAGTTTATCGGGGGGGAATGGCTACACCTTC
few	TRBV11-2	.	TRBJ2-7	CASSQPPTGDEQYF	TGTGCCAGCAGCCAACCGCCGACAGGCGACGAGCAGTACTTC
.	TRBV7-2	.	TRBJ1-2	CASSFGGGAANYGYTF	TGTGCCAGCAGCTTTGGGGGAGGGGCGGCTAACTATGGCTACACCTTC
.	TRBV5-4	TRBD1	TRBJ2-7	CASGGQGTLEQYF	TGTGCCAGCGGAGGACAGGGGACCCTCGAGCAGTACTTC
.	TRBV24-1	TRBD1	TRBJ1-1	CATSDPDRDRAFF	TGTGCCACCAGTGACCCCGACAGGGACCGAGCTTTCTTT
.	TRBV6-5	TRBD1	TRBJ1-2	CATRARDRGYGYTF	TGTGCCACCCGAGCCCGGGACAGGGGATATGGCTACACCTTC
.	TRBV28	TRBD1	TRBJ1-2	CASGRQGAF	TGTGCCAGCGGACGGCAGGGGGCCTTC
.	TRBV5-1	TRBD1	TRBJ1-4	CASSGTGALDEKLFF	TGCGCCAGCAGCGGGACAGGGGCCTTAGATGAAAAACTGTTTTTT
.	TRBV27	TRBD1	TRBJ1-1	CASSLSTGEPEAFF	TGTGCCAGCAGTTTATCAACAGGGGAGCCTGAAGCTTTCTTT
.	TRBV18	TRBD1	TRBJ1-2	CASSPRETGGGYTF	TGTGCCAGCTCACCAAGAGAGACAGGGGGAGGCTACACCTTC
.	TRBV25-1	.	TRBJ2-5	CASSTRALETQYF	TGTGCCAGCTCTACGAGGGCTTTGGAGACCCAGTACTTC
.	TRBV6-6	.	TRBJ2-7	CASSYEGVGYEQYF	TGTGCCAGCAGTTACGAGGGGGTCGGTTACGAGCAGTACTTC
.	TRBV5-1	TRBD2	TRBJ2-5	CASSFTSGGLQETQYF	TGCGCCAGCAGCTTTACTAGCGGGGGGCTTCAAGAGACCCAGTACTTC
.	TRBV29-1	.	TRBJ1-4	CSVFPGSNEKLFF	TGCAGCGTTTTTCCAGGGTCTAATGAAAAACTGTTTTTT
.	TRBV7-6	.	TRBJ1-1	CASRGGFGVNTEAFF	TGTGCCAGCAGGGGGGGTTTCGGGGTGAACACTGAAGCTTTCTTT
.	TRBV28	.	TRBJ1-5	CASSLGGDSNQPQHF	TGTGCCAGCAGTTTAGGGGGGGATTCAAATCAGCCCCAGCATTTT
.	TRBV11-2	TRBD2	TRBJ2-7	CASSSSGGAIYEQYF	TGTGCCAGCAGCTCTAGCGGGGGGGCGATCTACGAGCAGTACTTC
.	TRBV25-1	.	TRBJ1-2	CASSAGSYGYTF	TGTGCCAGCAGTGCCGGGAGCTATGGCTACACCTTC
.	TRBV19	.	TRBJ1-5	CASSIQSNQPQHF	TGTGCCAGTAGTATACAGAGCAATCAGCCCCAGCATTTT
.	TRBV19	.	TRBJ1-5	CASSIRDSNQPQHF	TGTGCCAGTAGTATCCGGGATAGCAATCAGCCCCAGCATTTT
few	TRBV7-9	TRBD2	TRBJ2-4	CASSFSGRQNIQYF	TGTGCCAGCAGCTTTAGCGGGAGGCAAAACATTCAGTACTTC
.	TRBV6-6	.	TRBJ1-2	CASTQNNYGYTF	TGTGCCAGCACACAGAATAACTATGGCTACACCTTC
.	TRBV6-2/TRBV6-3	TRBD2	TRBJ2-7	CASSYREGGGTYEQYF	TGTGCCAGCAGTTACAGGGAGGGAGGCGGTACCTACGAGCAGTACTTC
.	TRBV27	TRBD1	TRBJ1-1	CASSSGTGRLNTEAFF	TGTGCCAGCAGTTCCGGGACAGGGAGGCTCAACACTGAAGCTTTCTTT
.	TRBV6-1	.	TRBJ1-3	CASSEVLGTSSGNTIYF	TGTGCCAGCAGTGAAGTGCTGGGGACAAGCTCTGGAAACACCATATATTTT
few	TRBV7-9	.	TRBJ2-3	CASSSYTGKLTDTQYF	TGTGCCAGCAGCTCCTATACCGGGAAACTCACAGATACGCAGTATTTT
once	TRBV10-1	TRBD1	TRBJ2-5	CASAGTGVETQYF	TGCGCCAGTGCCGGGACAGGTGTGGAGACCCAGTACTTC
.	TRBV6-4	TRBD2	TRBJ2-7	CASSSSGGSYEQYF	TGTGCCAGCAGCTCTAGCGGGGGTTCCTACGAGCAGTACTTC
.	TRBV25-1	TRBD1	TRBJ1-2	CASSEPGGEEDYGYTF	TGTGCCAGCAGTGAACCAGGGGGCGAAGAGGACTATGGCTACACCTTC
.	TRBV13	.	TRBJ2-7	CASSLRGRGSLYEQYF	TGTGCCAGCAGCTTACGTGGGCGTGGGAGTCTTTACGAGCAGTACTTC
.	TRBV7-9	.	TRBJ1-1	CASSLHGESEAFF	TGTGCCAGCAGCTTACATGGGGAGAGTGAAGCTTTCTTT
.	TRBV16	TRBD1	TRBJ1-5	CASSQRDRGESPQHF	TGTGCCAGCAGCCAACGGGACAGGGGCGAATCGCCCCAGCATTTT
.	TRBV7-9	.	TRBJ2-3	CASSLVGPLGGDTQYF	TGTGCCAGCAGCTTAGTTGGCCCGTTGGGGGGTGATACGCAGTATTTT
.	TRBV5-1	TRBD1	TRBJ2-1	CASSLRERGRDEQFF	TGCGCCAGCAGCTTGAGAGAGAGGGGGCGGGATGAGCAGTTCTTC
few	TRBV6-5	TRBD1	TRBJ2-7	CASSLDRAVSYEQYF	TGTGCCAGCAGTCTCGACAGGGCAGTCTCCTACGAGCAGTACTTC
.	TRBV29-1	TRBD1	TRBJ2-1	CSAGRTGAYNEQFF	TGCAGCGCCGGGCGGACAGGGGCCTACAATGAGCAGTTCTTC
.	TRBV4-1	.	TRBJ1-5	CASSRESTGAYQPQHF	TGCGCCAGCAGCCGCGAAAGCACTGGGGCGTATCAGCCCCAGCATTTT
.	TRBV18	.	TRBJ2-3	CASKETGTDTQYF	TGTGCCAGTAAAGAGACTGGCACAGATACGCAGTATTTT
.	TRBV11-2	TRBD2	TRBJ2-1	CASSWTSGGYNEQFF	TGTGCCAGCAGCTGGACTAGCGGGGGGTACAATGAGCAGTTCTTC
.	TRBV7-8	TRBD1	TRBJ2-1	CASSFRDRVSNEQFF	TGTGCCAGCAGCTTCCGGGACAGGGTGTCAAATGAGCAGTTCTTC
.	TRBV3-1/TRBV3-2	.	TRBJ2-1	CASSQGQPSYNEQFF	TGTGCCAGCAGCCAAGGACAGCCCTCCTACAATGAGCAGTTCTTC
.	TRBV19	.	TRBJ1-5	CASSPGLNSNQPQHF	TGTGCCAGTAGTCCGGGACTCAATAGCAATCAGCCCCAGCATTTT
.	TRBV6-5	TRBD1	TRBJ1-1	CASSTGQGSTEAFF	TGTGCCAGCAGTACCGGACAGGGGTCAACTGAAGCTTTCTTT
.	TRBV2	.	TRBJ2-5	CASSEGPSGETQYF	TGTGCCAGCAGTGAAGGTCCTAGTGGGGAGACCCAGTACTTC
few	TRBV7-2	TRBD1	TRBJ1-4	CASSAGGKGEKLFF	TGTGCCAGCAGCGCAGGGGGCAAAGGTGAAAAACTGTTTTTT
.	TRBV11-2	.	TRBJ1-3	CASSLGGQSSGNTIYF	TGTGCCAGCAGCTTAGGAGGACAGAGCTCTGGAAACACCATATATTTT
.	TRBV11-2	.	TRBJ1-3	CASSLDREGNTIYF	TGTGCCAGCAGCTTAGACAGGGAAGGAAACACCATATATTTT
.	TRBV7-8	TRBD2	TRBJ2-7	CASSRRGGLAGGTPYEQYF	TGTGCCAGCAGCCGACGAGGGGGACTAGCGGGAGGAACACCCTACGAGCAGTACTTC
.	TRBV18	TRBD1	TRBJ2-1	CASSPTTGGVTWNEQFF	TGTGCCAGCTCACCCACGACAGGGGGGGTAACTTGGAATGAGCAGTTCTTC